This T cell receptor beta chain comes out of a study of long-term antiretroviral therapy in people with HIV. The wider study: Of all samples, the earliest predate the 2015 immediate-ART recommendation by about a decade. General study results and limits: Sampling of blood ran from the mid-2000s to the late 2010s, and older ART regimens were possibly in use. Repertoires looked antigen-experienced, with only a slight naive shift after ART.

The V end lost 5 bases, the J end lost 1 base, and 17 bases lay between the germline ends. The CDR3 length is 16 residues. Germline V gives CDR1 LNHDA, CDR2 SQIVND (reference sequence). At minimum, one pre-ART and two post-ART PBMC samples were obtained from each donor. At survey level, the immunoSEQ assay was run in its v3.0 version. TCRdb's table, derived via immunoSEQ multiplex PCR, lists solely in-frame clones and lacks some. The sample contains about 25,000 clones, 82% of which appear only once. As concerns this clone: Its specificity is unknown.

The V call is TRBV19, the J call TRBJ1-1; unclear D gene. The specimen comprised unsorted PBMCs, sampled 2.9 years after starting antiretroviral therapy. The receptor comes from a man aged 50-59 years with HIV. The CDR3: CASSPIRLDWNTEAFF. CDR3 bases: TGTGCCAGTAGTCCCATCAGGCTGGATTGGAACACTGAAGCTTTCTTT.